These 8 T cell receptor beta chains were all obtained from the same sample, sequenced in a study of radiotherapy plus CTLA-4 blockade in lung cancer. TCRdb keeps only in-frame clones here, not all; method: immunoSEQ multiplex PCR. The sample lists tens of thousands of clones, nearly 80% occurring once. The specimen comprised peripheral blood, sampled from a patient treated with radiotherapy plus ipilimumab. The receptors derive from a human donor with non-small cell lung cancer that progressed on radiotherapy plus ipilimumab.

The chain combines TRBV9 with TRBJ1-3; D is perhaps TRBD1 (5 bases). V gave up 0 bases and J gave up 4 bases, with 11 bases separating them. The CDR3 covers 15 residues. The V gene's germline CDR1 is SGDLS and CDR2 YYNGEE. For the CDR3, the DNA is TGTGCCAGCAGCGTAGGGGGAGGGGTCGGAAACACCATATATTTT. It is translated as CASSVGGGVGNTIYF.

The J gene is TRBJ1-2, the V gene TRBV5-1; 7 nucleotides match TRBD1. This CDR3 has 14 residues. CDR1 and CDR2 from the germline V gene are SGHRS and YFSETQ. V lost 1 base, J lost 4 bases, and 4 bases stayed unmatched. The CDR3 is CASSLTGVAYGYTF. The CDR3 nucleotides read TGCGCCAGCAGCTTGACAGGGGTCGCCTATGGCTACACCTTC.

CDR3 amino acids: CASGPGTVYEKLFF. The CDR3, as DNA: TGTGCTAGTGGCCCGGGGACAGTCTATGAAAAACTGTTTTTT. The chain is built from TRBV12-5 and TRBJ1-4; 7 bases align to TRBD1. V trimming: 6 bases; J trimming: 6 bases; junction bases outside the gene matches: 7. CDR1 is LGHNT, CDR2 FRNRAP, per germline. The CDR3 is made up of 14 amino acids.

The chain links TRBV28 to TRBJ1-5, with D unclear. The CDR3 contains 13 residues. Per the germline V gene, CDR1 is MDHEN and CDR2 is SYDVKM. The ends were cut back, 1 base at V and 4 bases at J, with 5 bases in the middle. CDR3 sequence: CASSLSGNQPQHF. The CDR3 DNA reads TGTGCCAGCAGTTTATCCGGGAATCAGCCCCAGCATTTT.

The genes are TRBV15 and TRBJ2-7; 7 bases align to TRBD1. Germline CDR1 and CDR2: LNHNV and YYDKDF (reference sequence). The CDR3 runs 12 residues. The V and J ends lost 10 bases and 0 bases, in that order; junction bases with no gene match: 3. The CDR3 sequence: CASQGDSYEQYF. The CDR3 nucleotides read TGTGCCAGCCAGGGGGACTCCTACGAGCAGTACTTC.

The chain uses TRBV7-2 and TRBJ2-1; 7 nucleotides match TRBD1. Germline assignment: CDR1 SGHTA and CDR2 FQGNSA. With 4 bases clipped from V and 7 bases from J, the junction kept 4 bases outside the gene matches. This CDR3 comprises 13 residues. The CDR3 nucleotides are TGTGCCAGCAGCTCTCAGGGGGTTAATGAGCAGTTCTTC. It is translated as CASSSQGVNEQFF.

The V and J genes are TRBV13 and TRBJ2-7, with TRBD1 identical over 7 bases. Looked up from germline, CDR1 is PRHDT and CDR2 is FYEKMQ (reference sequence). The CDR3 consists of 14 residues. Trimming took 5 bases from V and 1 from J; bases not matched to a gene: 5. The DNA for the CDR3 is TGTGCCAGCAGCCTCCGGGACAGTTCCTACGAGCAGTACTTC. Translation gives CASSLRDSSYEQYF.

The CDR3 DNA reads TGTGCCAGCAGCCTAAGCGGGTCTAGCGGGGGCCGCCTTCAGTACTTC. As protein: CASSLSGSSGGRLQYF. The chain has TRBV11-2 and TRBJ2-4; 10 nucleotides agree with TRBD2. The CDR3 covers 16 residues. CDR1 and CDR2 (germline): SGHAT, FQNNGV. The ends lost 5 bases at V and 11 bases at J; junction bases unmatched: 15.